The source of this T cell receptor beta chain is a study of blood T cells in healthy people across ages. Overall study results and limits: PBMC samples, being unsorted, prevented any conclusive comparison of naive and antigen-experienced cells. Higher diversity, along with more naive CD4+ cells, distinguished long-lived donors from aged donors.

Germline loops: CDR1 SGHTA, CDR2 FQGTGA. V was pared by 4 bases and J by 5 bases, with 11 bases between. The CDR3 extends over 13 amino acids. The authors ran a second PCR of 7 to 11 cycles using a sample-barcoded 5' primer and a J-beta primer mix. Each cDNA molecule was tagged by a template-switch adaptor with 12 random nucleotides. TCRdb passed the 5' RACE reads through MiXCR, listing each CDR3 protein once. The data hold fewer than 900,000 distinct CDR3 sequences, with under 40% observed a single time. They isolated at least 6.5 million PBMCs from each sample. Concerning this clonotype: Its matching antigen is unknown.

The V and J genes are TRBV7-3 and TRBJ1-2; D is perhaps TRBD1 (5 bases). Sequenced sample: blood. The origin of this receptor is a man younger than 35 in good health. In nucleotides, the CDR3 is TGTGCCAGCAGCTCGGGGGTGGGGTATGGCTACACCTTC. Its protein product is CASSSGVGYGYTF. Full variable domain (missing parts from reference TRBV7-3 and TRBJ1-2): GAGVSQTPSNKVTEKGKYVELRCDPISGHTALYWYRQSLGQGPEFLIYFQGTGAADDSGLPNDRFFAVRPEGSVSTLKIQRTERGDSAVYLCASSSGVGYGYTFGSGTRLTVV.